What follows describes a single T cell receptor beta chain. This sample was taken from a study of blood T cell repertoires in COVID-19. Overall study: T cells, B-cell-depleted T cells, or PBMCs supplied cDNA or gDNA.

The protocol was immunoSEQ multiplex PCR, while the TCRdb copy is restricted to in-frame clones and leaves out a portion. The table lists 77,000 or so clones, 83% of them singletons, with less than 8% in the top ten. V was pared by 1 base and J by 2 bases, with 4 bases of the junction left unmatched. Per germline, CDR1 MRHNA and CDR2 SNTAGT. The CDR3 has 16 residues. A Seattle source enrolled patients during active infection and followed them longitudinally. This rearrangement joins TRBV6-4 to TRBJ1-5; 8 nucleotides align to TRBD1. Sequenced sample: peripheral blood. The sequence derives from a young man with COVID-19, enrolled during active disease. CDR3 amino acids: CASSDFPGGGNQPQHF. CDR3 nucleotides: TGTGCCAGCAGTGACTTCCCAGGGGGCGGCAATCAGCCCCAGCATTTT.